The clone carrying this T cell receptor (beta chain) occurred once. Its antigen remains unidentified. Pooled CD45RO+ cells and CCR7-negative CD45RA+ TemRA cells made up CD8 memory. Germline CDR1 is MNHEY and CDR2 is SVGAGI. V lost 4 bases and J 4 bases, leaving 17 bases between the germline ends. The CDR3 contains 15 residues. Each PCR replicate from the sorted subsets contained about 180 ng DNA, which is some 32,000 T cell genomes. Data came from immunoSEQ multiplex PCR; TCRdb stores just in-frame clones and leaves some out. The sample has 95,000 to 120,000 clones; about 63% are singletons. The source of the sample is a study of shared clonotypes between healthy human individuals. The wider study: Samples came from two female and three male donors aged 18 to 49. Findings and limits, study-wide: Relative to clonotypes present in all four donors, those not shared had lower generation probabilities.

The TCR was taken from a woman under 40 in good health. Source material: memory CD8+ T cells sorted from blood. Documented subset: CD45RO+ cells pooled with CCR7-negative TemRA cells. The chain links TRBV6-5 to TRBJ2-7, with D tentatively TRBD1 (5 bases). The CDR3 nucleotides read TGTGCCAGCAGTTCCCTGGCAGGGCTTTTTTACGAGCAGTACTTC. Translation gives CASSSLAGLFYEQYF.